Reported below is one TCR beta chain. Its specificity is not known. The data belong to a study of cytomegalovirus exposure and HLA in healthy donors. The V segment lost 5 bases and the J segment 4 bases; nucleotides outside the gene matches: 9. Germline V gives CDR1 SSHAT, CDR2 FNYEAQ (reference sequence). CDR3 length: 16 amino acids. The study, taken as a whole, reports: TCR sequences were mostly rare, though some public TCRs occurred in many donors. The TCR clusters that emerged in the first cohort tended, a later analysis found, to co-occur in the approximately 110 validation repertoires.

Generated by immunoSEQ multiplex PCR, the TCRdb table keeps only in-frame clones and is missing some. The repertoire has some 130,000 clones, almost 85% of them found once; the top ten carry 25% to 30%. This clonotype originated in a man aged 25 to 40 in good health and CMV-seropositive. The specimen sequenced was PBMCs. The genes are TRBV7-7 and TRBJ2-1, with 9 nucleotides matching TRBD2. The DNA for the CDR3 is TGTGCCAGCAGCGCATTTAGCGGGGGATCTTACAATGAGCAGTTCTTC. Amino acid sequence: CASSAFSGGSYNEQFF. Full variable domain (remainder filled in from reference TRBV7-7 and TRBJ2-1): GAGVSQSPRYKVTKRGQDVTLRCDPISSHATLYWYQQALGQGPEFLTYFNYEAQPDKSGLPSDRFSAERPEGSISTLTIQRTEQRDSAMYRCASSAFSGGSYNEQFFGPGTRLTVL.